A single sample gave rise to the 9 T cell receptor beta chains below, sequenced in a study of cytomegalovirus exposure and HLA in healthy donors (dated by TCRdb to 2016 to 2017). Library preparation was by the immunoSEQ multiplex PCR assay. For the multiplex PCR, a mixture combining 60 forward primers for TCR Vbeta segments and 13 reverse primers for TCR Jbeta segments was used. The table was pulled from immuneACCESS by TCRdb, which kept in-frame rearrangements only. Such tables lose some clones; where checked, under half of the loss comes from unresolved V genes, and the rest has no known cause. The sample profile shows 150,000 to 200,000 clones; 60% to 80% of them were found once. 4.7% of the sample goes to the ten largest clones. Sequenced input: PBMCs. The receptor set was obtained from a man between 18 and 35 years old in good health and CMV-seropositive.

This chain connects TRBV6-4 to TRBJ2-1; TRBD2 matches 11 bases. The CDR3 spans 15 residues. Germline values: CDR1 MRHNA, CDR2 SNTAGT. Trimming took 6 bases from V and 6 from J; bases not matched to a gene: 7. The CDR3 sequence is CASSVAGGPGNEQFF. In DNA form, the CDR3 reads TGTGCCAGCAGCGTAGCGGGGGGGCCTGGCAATGAGCAGTTCTTC.

The chain combines TRBV6-1 with TRBJ1-2; maybe TRBD1 (5 bases). With 4 bases removed from V and 3 bases from J, the gap between germline ends came to 12 bases. Germline V gene lookup returns CDR1 MNHNS and CDR2 SASEGT. The CDR3 extends over 14 amino acids. The CDR3 region is CASSGRARDYGYTF. In nucleotides, the CDR3 is TGTGCCAGCAGTGGCAGGGCGCGAGACTATGGCTACACCTTC.

The V and J genes are TRBV5-6 and TRBJ2-6, with 8 bases lining up with TRBD1. The CDR3 has 15 amino acids. J was trimmed by 2 bases and V by 5 bases; bases with no gene match: 3. CDR1 is SGHDT, CDR2 YYEEEE, per germline. The CDR3 DNA follows: TGTGCCAGCAGTCAGGGGGCGCCTGGGGCCAACGTCCTGACTTTC. Its translation is CASSQGAPGANVLTF. Combining the CDR3 with reference TRBV5-6 and TRBJ2-6 gives the whole variable domain DAGVTQSPTHLIKTRGQQVTLRCSPKSGHDTVSWYQQALGQGPQFIFQYYEEEERQRGNFPDRFSGHQFPNYSSELNVNALLLGDSALYLCASSQGAPGANVLTFGAGSRLTVL.

V gene TRBV10-3 combines with J gene TRBJ1-1; possible D gene TRBD1, 6 bases. The length of the CDR3 is 13 residues. The germline gives CDR1 ENHRY, CDR2 SYGVKD. V was trimmed by 6 bases and J by 1 base, leaving 9 bases between them. Written as DNA, the CDR3 is TGTGCCATCAGGTTACAGGGGAACACTGAAGCTTTCTTT. It translates to CAIRLQGNTEAFF.

The CDR3 DNA reads as TGCAGCGTTGGGCCAGCGGGAGGGAGGGAGACCCAGTACTTC. This gives the protein CSVGPAGGRETQYF. The chain employs TRBV29-1 and TRBJ2-5; 10 nucleotides align to TRBD2. The V gene's germline CDR1 is SQVTM and CDR2 ANQGSEA. V trimming: 4 bases; J trimming: 5 bases; junction bases outside the gene matches: 7. The CDR3 covers 14 residues.

The V and J genes are TRBV5-1 and TRBJ1-1; D possibly corresponds to TRBD1 (6 bases). CDR1 and CDR2 (germline): SGHRS, YFSETQ. Trimming took off 3 bases at V and 1 base at J, with 7 bases between the two ends. The CDR3 spans 13 residues. The CDR3, as DNA: TGCGCCAGCAGCTGGACAGCGAACACTGAAGCTTTCTTT. Protein product: CASSWTANTEAFF.

The V and J genes are TRBV15 and TRBJ1-2; D gene ambiguous. V was pared by 1 base and J by 5 bases, with 8 bases between. CDR1 is LNHNV, CDR2 YYDKDF, per germline (reference sequence). CDR3 length: 13 amino acids. The CDR3 DNA follows: TGTGCCACCAGCAGAGCCCCGACTTATGGCTACACCTTC. Residues: CATSRAPTYGYTF.

V is TRBV7-2 and J is TRBJ1-4, with 10 bases identical to TRBD1. The length of the CDR3 is 15 residues. With V trimmed by 1 base and J by 7 bases, 3 bases remained unmatched. CDR1 is SGHTA and CDR2 is FQGNSA in the germline V gene. The CDR3 sequence: CASSLGQGAREKLFF. The CDR3 region has the DNA TGTGCCAGCAGCTTAGGACAGGGGGCGCGTGAAAAACTGTTTTTT.

The chain recombines TRBV19 with TRBJ2-7, with TRBD1 matching 7 bases. This CDR3 region has 12 residues. Per germline, CDR1 LNHDA and CDR2 SQIVND (reference sequence). The DNA for the CDR3 is TGTGCCAGTACCCTCCGCGCGAAGACAGGGACGGTC. Its translation: CASTLRAKTGTV.